One and the same sample provided the 13 T cell receptor beta chains below, sequenced in a study of cytotoxic CD8 clonotypes in ibrutinib-treated CLL. The protocol was immunoSEQ multiplex PCR, while the TCRdb copy is restricted to in-frame clones and leaves out a portion. Of tens of thousands of clones listed, more than 70% are singletons. The starting material was PBMCs, obtained before ibrutinib treatment. The source is a human donor with chronic lymphocytic leukemia.

This clone was seen just once. The genes are TRBV6-5 and TRBJ2-3, with 9 nucleotides matching TRBD2. V was pared by 2 bases and J by 5 bases, with 2 bases of the junction left unmatched. The CDR3 is 14 residues long. Germline V CDR1 and CDR2: MNHEY, SVGAGI. The CDR3 sequence: CASSYGSGGDTQYF. In DNA form, the CDR3 reads TGTGCCAGCAGTTACGGTAGCGGGGGAGATACGCAGTATTTT.

This sequence joins TRBV27 and TRBJ1-2, with TRBD1 identical over 11 bases. Germline V lookup: CDR1 MNHEY, CDR2 SMNVEV (reference sequence). The CDR3 extends over 15 amino acids. The ends lost 6 bases at V and 4 bases at J; junction bases unmatched: 7. The CDR3 DNA is TGTGCCAGCAGCCGGGGCGGGACAGGGGGCTATGGCTACACCTTC. It yields the protein CASSRGGTGGYGYTF.

V usage is TRBV7-9 and J usage is TRBJ1-2, with 7 positions matching TRBD1. Germline V gene lookup returns CDR1 SEHNR and CDR2 FQNEAQ (reference sequence). The CDR3 runs 14 residues. After removal of 1 base from V and 4 bases from J, the junction contained 3 bases not matched to a gene. Here the CDR3 reads CASSLGQGSYGYTF. CDR3 DNA: TGTGCCAGCAGCTTAGGACAGGGCAGCTATGGCTACACCTTC.

The genes are TRBV11-3 and TRBJ2-4; tentatively, D is TRBD2 (6 bases). The CDR3 runs 15 residues. V was cut by 3 bases and J by 6 bases, with 15 bases left in between. CDR1 is SGHNT, CDR2 YENEEA, per germline. CDR3 sequence reads: CASSFLGGYGNIQYF. The CDR3 DNA sequence: TGTGCCAGCAGCTTTTTGGGGGGATATGGAAACATTCAGTACTTC.

The V call is TRBV19, the J call TRBJ1-5; 10 positions agree with TRBD1. Germline V lookup: CDR1 LNHDA, CDR2 SQIVND (reference sequence). V shed 10 bases and J 5 bases; nucleotides not matched to a gene: 11. This CDR3 has 15 amino acids. The CDR3 DNA is TGTGCCACCTGGGGTAGGGACAGGGGCGATCAGCCCCAGCATTTT. Translation gives CATWGRDRGDQPQHF.

V gene TRBV11-3 combines with J gene TRBJ2-1; D is undetermined. Trimming cost V 0 bases and J 8 bases, with 8 bases left between them. The CDR3 covers 13 residues. CDR1 is SGHNT and CDR2 is YENEEA in the germline V gene. The CDR3 loop reads CASSLEGTDEQFF. CDR3 nucleotides: TGTGCCAGCAGCTTAGAAGGTACCGATGAGCAGTTCTTC.

This chain uses TRBV29-1 with TRBJ2-3; D gene ambiguous. The V gene's germline CDR1 is SQVTM and CDR2 ANQGSEA. The CDR3 consists of 14 residues. V lost 6 bases to trimming and J lost 6 bases, with 19 bases between them. In DNA form, the CDR3 reads TGCAGCGTCGCAAACGAGAACGCCGACGATACGCAGTATTTT. Translated, it gives CSVANENADDTQYF.

The V call is TRBV5-1, the J call TRBJ1-3; the D gene is possibly TRBD1 (5 bases). CDR3 length equals 13 residues. Trimming shortened V by 9 bases and J by 2 bases, and 12 bases separated the two germline ends. Germline V CDR1 and CDR2: SGHRS, YFSETQ. This CDR3 is CATRWGPGNTIYF. The DNA of the CDR3 is TGCGCCACCCGATGGGGACCTGGAAACACCATATATTTT.

The chain combines TRBV6-1 with TRBJ2-5; D is perhaps TRBD1 (6 bases). The CDR3 is made up of 13 amino acids. Trimming removed 6 bases from V and 0 bases from J, with 8 bases in between. Germline CDR1 reads MNHNS; CDR2 reads SASEGT. CDR3 in amino acids: CASRRQDQETQYF. The DNA for the CDR3 is TGTGCCAGCAGAAGACAGGACCAAGAGACCCAGTACTTC.

Judged by abundance, this clone is medium-sized. The chain uses TRBV29-1 and TRBJ2-2; TRBD2 matches at 7 bases. Germline loops: CDR1 SQVTM, CDR2 ANQGSEA. CDR3 size: 13 residues. J lost 6 bases, V lost 4 bases, and 5 bases had no gene match. CDR3 sequence (DNA): TGCAGCGTTGTATTGGGAGGGGCCGGGGAGCTGTTTTTT. Amino acids: CSVVLGGAGELFF.

The chain combines TRBV19 with TRBJ2-7; 12 nucleotides agree with TRBD2. The CDR3 sequence is 13 residues long. Trimming removed 8 bases from V and 4 bases from J; junction bases left unmatched: 3. CDR1 is LNHDA and CDR2 is SQIVND in the germline V gene (reference sequence). The CDR3 sequence is CASRLAGVYEQYF. CDR3 DNA sequence: TGTGCCAGTCGACTAGCGGGAGTGTACGAGCAGTACTTC.

The V gene is TRBV7-9, the J gene TRBJ1-3, with D uncertain. CDR3 size: 16 residues. The germline V and J ends were trimmed by 3 bases and 6 bases, with 18 bases remaining between them. Per the germline V gene, CDR1 is SEHNR and CDR2 is FQNEAQ (reference sequence). CDR3 sequence reads: CASSLARDQLENTIYF. The DNA for the CDR3 is TGTGCCAGCAGCTTGGCCCGGGATCAATTAGAAAACACCATATATTTT.

V is TRBV5-1 and J is TRBJ2-3; TRBD2 matches 8 bases. Germline CDR1 SGHRS, CDR2 YFSETQ. The CDR3 is 15 amino acids. Trimming took 2 bases from V and 3 from J; bases not matched to a gene: 5. CDR3 DNA sequence: TGCGCCAGCAGCTTCGGTAGCGGGACGACAGATACGCAGTATTTT. It specifies CASSFGSGTTDTQYF.